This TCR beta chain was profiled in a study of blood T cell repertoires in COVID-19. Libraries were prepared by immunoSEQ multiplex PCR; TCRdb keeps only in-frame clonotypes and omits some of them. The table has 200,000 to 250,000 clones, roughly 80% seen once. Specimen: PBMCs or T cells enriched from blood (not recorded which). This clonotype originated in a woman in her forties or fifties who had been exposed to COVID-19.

Here the CDR3 DNA reads TGTGCCAGCAGCCCTCCCTCACGGACTGGCCTCGATGGCTACACCTTC. Encoded protein: CASSPPSRTGLDGYTF. The chain joins TRBV9 to TRBJ1-2; D is unresolved. The CDR3 is 16 amino acids. The V end was cut by 4 bases, the J end by 6 bases, with 22 bases between. Germline V lookup: CDR1 SGDLS, CDR2 YYNGEE. The full variable domain, in which reference TRBV9 and TRBJ1-2 provide the parts outside the CDR3, is DSGVTQTPKHLITATGQRVTLRCSPRSGDLSVYWYQQSLDQGLQFLIQYYNGEERAKGNILERFSAQQFPDLHSELNLSSLELGDSALYFCASSPPSRTGLDGYTFGSGTRLTVV.